The clone carrying this T cell receptor (beta chain) was seen repeatedly, ten times or more. The antigen is not known. This sample stems from a study of regulatory T cells in long-lasting Graves disease. Time point here: newly diagnosed GD, antithyroid drugs for less than 3 months. Researchers made the TCR library from RNA that was extracted from PBMCs. Whole-study results and caveats: Persistent Graves' patients possessed reduced TCR diversity relative to recently diagnosed ones. Patients with persistent disease showed a bias toward TRBV28, TRBJ1-2 and TRBJ2-5.

The length of the CDR3 is 13 residues. V was pared by 6 bases and J by 1 base, with 9 bases between. CDR1 SGHVS and CDR2 FQNEAQ come from the germline V gene. HTBI primers from iRepertoire and Arm-PCR of CDR3 regions yielded the TCR beta libraries. TCRdb analysed the multiplex PCR reads with MiXCR anew, one entry per CDR3 protein. The table records about 210,000 distinct CDR3 sequences, less than 20% of them present only once. This sample was also put to use in a study of T cells in Graves' hyperthyroidism and ophthalmopathy. That source reports: When the TCR CDR3 underwent first-round RT-PCR, the HTBI primer set was used.

The chain uses TRBV7-8 and TRBJ1-2; D unresolved. This clonotype originated in a woman aged 30 to 39 with Graves disease. Sequences were derived from peripheral blood mononuclear cells (PBMCs), sampled at new diagnosis, from a patient treated with antithyroid drugs. This CDR3 is CASSHQVNYGYTF. Written as DNA, the CDR3 is TGTGCCAGCAGTCATCAGGTTAACTATGGCTACACCTTC.